This TCR beta chain came from a study of shared clonotypes between healthy human individuals. This CDR3 contains 14 residues. Germline V lookup: CDR1 SGHRS, CDR2 YFSETQ. V was shortened by 4 bases and J by 1 base, with 11 bases between the two germline ends. Deep level was the assay's run setting. The replicate PCRs on unsorted PBMC were given about 300 ng DNA, which is approximately 30,000 T cell genomes. Repertoires were generated with immunoSEQ multiplex PCR, while TCRdb's copy carries only in-frame clones and drops some. The profile shows more than 450,000 clones, around 74% of them singletons. Extraction of genomic DNA in unsorted samples used roughly 93 million PBMCs.

Sequenced: PBMCs. This TCR came from a woman aged 40 to 50 in good health. Some clones in this sample may be carry-over from other donors' samples. The chain recombines TRBV5-1 with TRBJ1-1; D uncertain. The CDR3 sequence is CASSAYGGNTEAFF. CDR3 nucleotide sequence: TGCGCCAGCAGCGCCTACGGAGGGAACACTGAAGCTTTCTTT.